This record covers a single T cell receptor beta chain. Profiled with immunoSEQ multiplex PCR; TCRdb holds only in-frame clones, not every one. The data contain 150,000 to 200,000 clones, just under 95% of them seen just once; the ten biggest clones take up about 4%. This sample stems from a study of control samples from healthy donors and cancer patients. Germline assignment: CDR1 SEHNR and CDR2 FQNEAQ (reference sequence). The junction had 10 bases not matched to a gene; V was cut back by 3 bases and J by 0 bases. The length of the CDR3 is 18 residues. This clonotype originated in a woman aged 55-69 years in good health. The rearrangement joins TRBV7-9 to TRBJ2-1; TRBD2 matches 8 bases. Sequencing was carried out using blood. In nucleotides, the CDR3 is TGTGCCAGCAGCTTTAACAGGAGCGGGGGATACTCCTACAATGAGCAGTTCTTC. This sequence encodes CASSFNRSGGYSYNEQFF.